This T cell receptor beta chain was recorded in a study of glioma-infiltrating T cells after dendritic cell vaccination. Amplification used 60 V beta primers and 13 J beta primers. TCRdb's copy holds only in-frame clones and misses some; the assay was immunoSEQ multiplex PCR. The sample consists of about 94,000 clones, approximately 80% of them appearing once. The V gene lost 2 bases and the J gene lost 0 bases, with 13 bases spanning the gap. Per germline, CDR1 SGHTA and CDR2 FQGTGA. This CDR3 has 16 amino acids. Time point specified: after dendritic cell vaccination, including at tumor progression/relapse.

The clonotype comes from a human donor with glioblastoma. The sequencing here drew on blood, taken after dendritic cell vaccination. V usage is TRBV7-3 and J usage is TRBJ2-5; maybe TRBD1 (6 bases). CDR3 region: CASSLSGRGNQETQYF. CDR3 DNA: TGTGCCAGCAGCTTATCTGGTAGGGGGAACCAAGAGACCCAGTACTTC.